Following are 3 T cell receptor beta chains from one sample sequenced in a study of T cell repertoires and Cas9 in healthy adults. The assay was immunoSEQ multiplex PCR, and TCRdb's table has in-frame clones only and misses some. The sample includes about 14,000 clones, about 88% seen only once; the top ten take approximately 1.5%. Sequences were obtained from Tregs (CD4+, CD25+, CD127-, CD137-, CD154-) from PBMCs; culture status not recorded. The receptor source for this set is a human donor in good health.

The V call is TRBV19, the J call TRBJ2-1; weak D call: TRBD2 (6 bases). The CDR3 loop spans 15 amino acids. Per germline, CDR1 LNHDA and CDR2 SQIVND (reference sequence). The V gene lost 2 bases and the J gene lost 5 bases, with 13 bases spanning the gap. CDR3 in DNA: TGTGCCAGTAGTATAACGCCGGGGAGGAACAATGAGCAGTTCTTC. It codes for CASSITPGRNNEQFF.

The rearrangement links TRBV7-3 to TRBJ2-1; TRBD2 aligns across 9 bases. V shed 0 bases and J 4 bases; nucleotides not matched to a gene: 4. This CDR3 region has 16 residues. The germline V gene has CDR1 SGHTA and CDR2 FQGTGA. CDR3 loop: CASSLTGLAGYNEQFF. The CDR3 bases are TGTGCCAGCAGCTTAACAGGGCTAGCGGGGTACAATGAGCAGTTCTTC.

The V call is TRBV7-9, the J call TRBJ2-1; TRBD1 might be the D (6 bases). The V gene lost 4 bases and the J gene lost 2 bases, with 9 bases spanning the gap. Germline V lookup: CDR1 SEHNR, CDR2 FQNEAQ (reference sequence). The CDR3 is made up of 14 amino acids. The CDR3 DNA follows: TGTGCCAGCAGCTCACGGACAGCCTACAATGAGCAGTTCTTC. It codes for CASSSRTAYNEQFF.